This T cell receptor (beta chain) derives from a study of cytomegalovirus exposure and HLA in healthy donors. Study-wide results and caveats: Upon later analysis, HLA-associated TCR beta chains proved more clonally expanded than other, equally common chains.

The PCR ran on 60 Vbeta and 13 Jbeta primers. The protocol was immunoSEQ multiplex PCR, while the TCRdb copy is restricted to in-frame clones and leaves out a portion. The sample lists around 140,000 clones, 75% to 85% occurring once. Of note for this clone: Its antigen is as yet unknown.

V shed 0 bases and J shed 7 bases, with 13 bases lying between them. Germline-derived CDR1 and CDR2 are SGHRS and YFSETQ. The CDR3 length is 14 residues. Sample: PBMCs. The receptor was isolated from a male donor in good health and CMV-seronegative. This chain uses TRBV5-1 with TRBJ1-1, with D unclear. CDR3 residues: CASSLGVRRSEAFF. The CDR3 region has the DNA TGCGCCAGCAGCTTGGGAGTCAGGAGGAGTGAAGCTTTCTTT.